Presented here are 20 T cell receptor beta chains from one specimen sequenced in a study of spatial heterogeneity in lung cancer. These receptors have no known antigen. Study-wide points: Tumors with more nonsynonymous mutations had more expanded intratumoral alpha and beta TCRs.

TCRdb fed the 5' RACE reads into MiXCR, producing one record per CDR3 protein. The table lists roughly 20,000 distinct CDR3 sequences, 2.8% of them singletons, with 7% to 9.5% in the top ten. This sample's time point: sample taken at primary tumor resection. Sequencing was performed on lung tumor tissue, taken at surgery. These TCRs come from a male donor with early-stage non-small cell lung cancer.

The sample holds many counts of this clonotype. The chain recombines TRBV19 with TRBJ2-2; 16 nucleotides align to TRBD2. The CDR3 spans 18 residues. CDR1 and CDR2 (germline): LNHDA, SQIVND (reference sequence). V was clipped by 6 bases and J by 5 bases; unmatched bases: 9. The CDR3 DNA sequence: TGTGCCAGTAGGCCCGGGACTAGCGGGAGGGCCGGAACCGGGGAGCTGTTTTTT. This sequence encodes CASRPGTSGRAGTGELFF.

In its sample, this clonotype was seen many times. The chain carries TRBV18 and TRBJ2-3; 10 bases match TRBD2. Per the germline V gene, CDR1 is KGHSH and CDR2 is LQKENI. The CDR3 runs 16 residues. V lost 1 base to trimming and J lost 1 base; unmatched junction nucleotides: 2. The CDR3 DNA reads TGTGCCAGCTCACCACGACTAGCGGGCGGCACAGATACGCAGTATTTT. Protein product: CASSPRLAGGTDTQYF. Filled out from reference TRBV18 and TRBJ2-3, the complete variable domain reads NAGVMQNPRHLVRRRGQEARLRCSPMKGHSHVYWYRQLPEEGLKFMVYLQKENIIDESGMPKERFSAEFPKEGPSILRIQQVVRGDSAAYFCASSPRLAGGTDTQYFGPGTRLTVL.

Many counts were recorded for this clonotype. The chain uses TRBV3-1 and TRBJ1-1; TRBD1 might be the D (6 bases). V was cut by 1 base and J by 6 bases, with 9 bases left in between. Germline assignment: CDR1 LGHDT and CDR2 YNNKEL (reference sequence). This CDR3 is 13 amino acids long. CDR3 DNA sequence: TGTGCCAGCAGCCAAGGAGGACAGCCTGAAGCTTTCTTT. This sequence encodes CASSQGGQPEAFF.

This clonotype is labeled as medium-sized. The rearrangement uses TRBV24-1 and TRBJ2-1; TRBD2 matches 13 bases. CDR3 length: 19 residues. Germline V gene data show CDR1 as KGHDR and CDR2 as SFDVKD. V gave up 4 bases and J gave up 0 bases; unmatched junction bases: 8. In DNA form, the CDR3 reads TGTGCCACCAGTGACGCGGGACTAGCGGGAAGGAGCTCCTACAATGAGCAGTTCTTC. The encoded protein is CATSDAGLAGRSSYNEQFF.

By share, this clonotype ranks as medium-sized. J is TRBJ2-1 and V is TRBV4-2; TRBD2 aligns across 7 bases. V trimming: 5 bases; J trimming: 2 bases; junction bases outside the gene matches: 9. Germline V CDR1 and CDR2: LGHNA, YNFKEQ. CDR3 length equals 16 residues. CDR3: CASSTRGGGAYNEQFF. Here the CDR3 DNA reads TGTGCCAGCAGCACTCGCGGGGGAGGCGCCTACAATGAGCAGTTCTTC.

This clonotype was seen many times. The rearrangement joins TRBV7-9 to TRBJ2-2, with D perhaps TRBD1 (6 bases). V lost 2 bases and J lost 1, with 17 bases in between. Germline-derived CDR1 and CDR2 are SEHNR and FQNEAQ (reference sequence). The CDR3 runs 18 residues. The CDR3 reads CASSLIGTTGLNTGELFF. CDR3 nucleotide sequence: TGTGCCAGCAGCTTAATCGGAACCACAGGGTTGAACACCGGGGAGCTGTTTTTT.

This clonotype was counted ten times or more. The rearrangement uses TRBV20-1 and TRBJ2-1; 12 positions match TRBD2. The CDR3 spans 16 residues. Germline lookup yields CDR1 DFQATT and CDR2 SNEGSKA (reference sequence). The trim removed 6 bases at V and 2 bases at J, leaving 8 bases unmatched. DNA of the CDR3: TGCAGTGCCCACAGGACTAGCGGGAACCCCTACAATGAGCAGTTCTTC. This sequence encodes CSAHRTSGNPYNEQFF.

The sample holds many counts of this clonotype. V gene TRBV12-3 or TRBV12-4 combines with J gene TRBJ2-2; TRBD2 matches 7 bases. The CDR3 is 15 amino acids. V dropped 0 bases and J dropped 6; count of bases not matched to a gene: 4. The DNA of the CDR3 is TGTGCCAGCAGTTTAGCGGGAGGGTCCGCCGGGGAGCTGTTTTTT. It specifies CASSLAGGSAGELFF.

CDR3 amino acids: CASSLFSEAFF. In nucleotides, the CDR3 is TGTGCCAGCAGTTTATTTTCTGAAGCTTTCTTT. The chain has TRBV12-3 or TRBV12-4 and TRBJ1-1; D unclear. The CDR3 is 11 amino acids. Trimming cost V 2 bases and J 6 bases, with 4 bases left between them.

At least ten counts were recorded for this clonotype. The chain is built from TRBV20-1 and TRBJ2-3; D gene uncertain. The CDR3 runs to 14 residues. The germline V gene has CDR1 DFQATT and CDR2 SNEGSKA (reference sequence). Trimming pared 6 bases from V and 2 bases from J, leaving 15 bases between. CDR3 nucleotide sequence: TGCAGTGCCCCGGCGGCAGGTTCCACAGATACGCAGTATTTT. Residues: CSAPAAGSTDTQYF.

This clonotype has ten or more counts. The CDR3 DNA reads TGCAGTGCTAGAGATTCGGGTGCTAAAAACATTCAGTACTTC. This sequence encodes CSARDSGAKNIQYF. The gene calls are TRBV20-1 and TRBJ2-4, with D uncertain. The length of the CDR3 is 14 residues. Germline-derived CDR1 and CDR2 are DFQATT and SNEGSKA (reference sequence). Trimming left V 0 bases short and J 4 bases short, with 10 bases between.

This clonotype was detected ten times or more. J is TRBJ1-1 and V is TRBV6-5; 8 nucleotides agree with TRBD1. This CDR3 is built from 14 residues. V shed 2 bases, J shed 4 bases, and the junction held 3 bases outside the gene matches. Germline values: CDR1 MNHEY, CDR2 SVGAGI. Here the CDR3 DNA reads TGTGCCAGCAGTTACCAGGGGGCGATCACTGAAGCTTTCTTT. The encoded protein is CASSYQGAITEAFF.

This clonotype was recorded many times. V and J are TRBV6-2 or TRBV6-3 and TRBJ2-7, with TRBD1 matching over 7 bases. Germline-derived CDR1 and CDR2 are MNHEY and SVGEGT. Trimming removed 6 bases from V and 4 bases from J; junction bases left unmatched: 12. The CDR3 runs to 15 residues. For the CDR3, the DNA is TGTGCCAGCAGCCCCCCCAACAGGGGCTGGTACGAGCAGTACTTC. Its translation is CASSPPNRGWYEQYF.

There are many counts of this clonotype. V gene TRBV27 combines with J gene TRBJ1-2; 8 bases line up with TRBD1. The CDR3 consists of 14 residues. Germline V gene lookup returns CDR1 MNHEY and CDR2 SMNVEV (reference sequence). V shed 2 bases, J shed 7 bases, and the junction held 6 bases outside the gene matches. In DNA form, the CDR3 reads TGTGCCAGCAGTTTAGGCAGGGGGCCTGGTGGCTACACCTTC. This translates into CASSLGRGPGGYTF.

In the case of this clonotype: Just one base apart from a much larger clone, this may be a read error. This chain connects TRBV27 to TRBJ2-7, with TRBD2 as a possible D gene (5 bases). The CDR3 loop spans 12 amino acids. The germline gives CDR1 MNHEY, CDR2 SMNVEV (reference sequence). The CDR3 loop reads CASSSSPYERYF. In DNA form, the CDR3 reads TGTGCCAGCAGTTCTAGCCCCTACGAGCGGTACTTC.

This clonotype has at least ten counts. The chain links TRBV7-8 to TRBJ1-1; 7 nucleotides line up with TRBD1. The CDR3 is 13 residues long. V shed 5 bases and J 1 base; nucleotides not matched to a gene: 1. Germline CDR1 and CDR2: SGHVS and FQNEAQ. In DNA, the CDR3 is TGTGCCAGCAGCGGACAGGAGAACACTGAAGCTTTCTTT. This sequence encodes CASSGQENTEAFF. The complete variable domain, with remaining parts taken from reference TRBV7-8 and TRBJ1-1, reads GAGVSQSPRYKVAKRGQDVALRCDPISGHVSLFWYQQALGQGPEFLTYFQNEAQLDKSGLPSDRFFAERPEGSVSTLKIQRTQQEDSAVYLCASSGQENTEAFFGQGTRLTVV.

This clonotype appeared many times. The chain links TRBV20-1 to TRBJ1-2; no clear D gene. Trimming removed 5 bases from V and 2 bases from J, with 15 bases in between. The germline gives CDR1 DFQATT, CDR2 SNEGSKA (reference sequence). The CDR3 spans 14 residues. CDR3 coding DNA: TGCAGTGCTTTGAAGGACGGCGGAAACTATGGCTACACCTTC. Translation gives CSALKDGGNYGYTF.

This clonotype was observed at least ten times. The genes are TRBV20-1 and TRBJ2-1, with TRBD2 matching 8 bases. This CDR3 comprises 15 residues. In germline, CDR1 is DFQATT, CDR2 SNEGSKA (reference sequence). Unmatched junction bases numbered 9, after V lost 3 bases and J lost 5 bases. The DNA for the CDR3 is TGCAGTGCTAGTTTCCCGGGACTAGGTAACAATGAGCAGTTCTTC. This gives the protein CSASFPGLGNNEQFF.

This clonotype occurred many times. The CDR3 DNA reads TGTGCCAGCAGTTTATATGGAACAGCAATCGCCTCCTACGAGCAGTACTTC. It codes for CASSLYGTAIASYEQYF. The chain links TRBV27 to TRBJ2-7, with D unresolved. The CDR3 loop spans 17 amino acids. CDR1 MNHEY and CDR2 SMNVEV come from the germline V gene (reference sequence). V was shortened by 1 base and J by 0 bases, with 16 bases between the two germline ends.

This clonotype occurred many times. The V call is TRBV30, the J call TRBJ2-4, with 8 bases matching TRBD1. Germline CDR1 is GTSNPN and CDR2 is SVGIG (reference sequence). V lost 4 bases and J lost 6; bases outside the gene matches: 11. CDR3 size: 15 residues. Here the CDR3 reads CAWTENDRGVNIQYF. CDR3 sequence (DNA): TGTGCCTGGACCGAAAATGACAGGGGTGTAAACATTCAGTACTTC.